The present TCR beta chain was sequenced within a study of cytotoxic CD8 clonotypes in ibrutinib-treated CLL. The overall study: By median roughly 69 months, 12 had progressed and about 15 stayed remitted; responses had been 2 complete and about 25 partial. Study-level points and caveats: The study found public clonotypes uncommon, contracting or stable on treatment.

The method was immunoSEQ multiplex PCR; TCRdb's version includes in-frame clones alone and lacks a portion of them. Among about 92,000 clones listed, approximately 71% were seen once. CDR3 length: 12 amino acids. CDR1 and CDR2 from the germline V gene are MDHEN and SYDVKM. Trimming cost V 5 bases and J 4 bases; bases outside gene matches: 1. Worth noting for this clone: What it binds is not known.

The chain carries TRBV28 and TRBJ1-2; TRBD1 matches 7 bases. The specimen was PBMCs, collected after 24 months of ibrutinib treatment. The receptor was derived from a human donor with chronic lymphocytic leukemia. The CDR3 DNA is TGTGCCAGCAGTGGACAGGTCTATGGCTACACCTTC. It codes for CASSGQVYGYTF.